This is a list of T cell receptor beta chains from one sample in a study of cytomegalovirus exposure and HLA in healthy donors. TCRdb's copy holds only in-frame clones and misses some; the assay was immunoSEQ multiplex PCR. This table has around 150,000 clones, roughly 80% appearing once. The sequencing input was PBMCs. These receptors all come from a girl aged 2 to 10 in good health and CMV-seropositive. Both conserved end residues are part of each CDR3. D genes are given only for firm matches. Expanded clones get a size class; other rows say once, few or many, or leave the size out.

TRBV2,NA,18,TRBJ2-7,TRBD2,TGTGCCAGCAGTGAAGTGGGACTAGCGGTTTCCTCCTCCTACGAGCAGTACTTC,CASSEVGLAVSSSYEQYF
TRBV30,NA,17,TRBJ2-1,TRBD2,TGTGCCTGGAGCGCCTGGGGACTAGCGGGAGAGTGGCGTGAGCAGTTCTTC,CAWSAWGLAGEWREQFF
TRBV2,NA,16,TRBJ2-7,NA,TGTGCCAGCAGTGCCGCTTCGACAGGCTTTTACTACGAGCAGTACTTC,CASSAASTGFYYEQYF
TRBV4-1,once,13,TRBJ2-4,NA,TGCGCCAGCAGCCAAGATACATACAACATTCAGTACTTC,CASSQDTYNIQYF
TRBV4-2,NA,18,TRBJ1-4,NA,TGTGCCAGCAGCCAAGATCTTAGCTCTGAGGGGGTTAATGAAAAACTGTTTTTT,CASSQDLSSEGVNEKLFF
TRBV19,NA,14,TRBJ1-2,TRBD1,TGTGCCAGTAGTACGGGGACAGAGGACTATGGCTACACCTTC,CASSTGTEDYGYTF
TRBV28,NA,13,TRBJ2-2,NA,TGTGCCAGCATATCAGGGGAGACCGGGGAGCTGTTTTTT,CASISGETGELFF
TRBV28,NA,16,TRBJ1-5,NA,TGTGCCAGCAGCCCGCCGGGCAGGGGTGGGGTTCAGCCCCAGCATTTT,CASSPPGRGGVQPQHF
TRBV7-9,NA,18,TRBJ1-5,TRBD1,TGTGCCAGCAGCTTAGAGCAGGGGGAAACATATAGCAATCAGCCCCAGCATTTT,CASSLEQGETYSNQPQHF
TRBV30,once,13,TRBJ2-6,NA,TGTGCCTGGAGCGGCTCTGGGGCCAACGTCCTGACTTTC,CAWSGSGANVLTF
TRBV7-9,few,17,TRBJ2-1,TRBD2,TGTGCCAGCAGCTTACGGGGGCGCAGACTAGCGGACAATGAGCAGTTCTTC,CASSLRGRRLADNEQFF
TRBV30,NA,11,TRBJ1-4,NA,TGTGCCTGGACACGCGGTGAAAAACTGTTTTTT,CAWTRGEKLFF
TRBV13,few,19,TRBJ2-3,TRBD2,TGTGCCAGCAGCTCCCGGGGAGCGGGAGGGCCAACGAGCACAGATACGCAGTATTTT,CASSSRGAGGPTSTDTQYF
TRBV27,NA,13,TRBJ2-3,NA,TGTGCCAGCAGTCTACTTAGCACAGATACGCAGTATTTT,CASSLLSTDTQYF
TRBV21-1,NA,14,TRBJ1-3,NA,TGTGCCAGCAGCGGAACAGACTCTGGAAACACCATATATTTT,CASSGTDSGNTIYF
TRBV29-1,NA,11,TRBJ1-1,NA,TGCAGCGTGGGGGACAAGGGCGAAGCTTTCTTT,CSVGDKGEAFF
TRBV27,few,13,TRBJ2-7,TRBD2,TGTGCCAGCAGCCGGACTAGCGGCTACGAGCAGTACTTC,CASSRTSGYEQYF
TRBV7-3,NA,16,TRBJ2-2,TRBD1,TGTGCCAGCAGCCGGGAGTTGGACAGGGCGGCCGGGGAGCTGTTTTTT,CASSRELDRAAGELFF
TRBV15,NA,17,TRBJ2-1,TRBD2,TGTGCCACCAGCAGAGACCGACTAGCGGGATTCCGTAATGAGCAGTTCTTC,CATSRDRLAGFRNEQFF
TRBV5-6,NA,17,TRBJ2-6,TRBD2,TGTGCCAGCAGCTTGCCTAGCGGCTTCTCTGGGGCCAACGTCCTGACTTTC,CASSLPSGFSGANVLTF
TRBV4-1,medium-sized,15,TRBJ1-4,TRBD1,TGCGCCAGCAGCCAAGACAGGGGGCCTAATGAAAAACTGTTTTTT,CASSQDRGPNEKLFF
TRBV5-1,NA,15,TRBJ2-1,NA,TGCGCCAGCAGCTTCGGGGGAGCTTCCTACAATGAGCAGTTCTTC,CASSFGGASYNEQFF